These 18 T cell receptor beta chains came from one sample sequenced in a study of blood T cell repertoires in COVID-19. Profiling relied on immunoSEQ multiplex PCR, and the TCRdb table lists in-frame clones only, not all of them. Of 310,000 or so clones in the sample, approximately 89% were seen once. Material: peripheral blood. These receptors were taken from a woman aged 30 to 39 with COVID-19, enrolled during active disease.

The chain carries TRBV29-1 and TRBJ1-1; D uncertain. Deletions cut 1 base from V and 4 bases from J, with 7 bases between. CDR1 is SQVTM, CDR2 ANQGSEA, per germline. The CDR3 runs 12 residues. In DNA, the CDR3 is TGCAGCGTTGAAGGGGAGGTCACTGAAGCTTTCTTT. This codes for CSVEGEVTEAFF.

The rearrangement uses TRBV5-4 and TRBJ2-6; 10 bases agree with TRBD1. CDR3 length: 18 residues. V lost 5 bases to trimming and J lost 3 bases; unmatched junction nucleotides: 11. Germline V gene sequence: CDR1 SGHNT, CDR2 YYREEE (reference sequence). Here the CDR3 reads CASSRRQGAISGANVLTF. The CDR3 DNA follows: TGTGCCAGCAGTAGGAGACAGGGGGCCATTAGTGGGGCCAACGTCCTGACTTTC.

The rearrangement joins TRBV5-1 to TRBJ1-4; 7 bases line up with TRBD1. CDR3 length equals 15 residues. The V segment lost 5 bases and the J segment 8 bases; nucleotides outside the gene matches: 12. Per germline, CDR1 SGHRS and CDR2 YFSETQ. CDR3 in amino acids: CASRSTGTVGEKLFF. CDR3 coding DNA: TGCGCCAGCAGATCAACCGGGACAGTTGGAGAAAAACTGTTTTTT.

The chain carries TRBV6-4 and TRBJ1-1, with D perhaps TRBD1 (6 bases). Trimming took off 0 bases at V and 8 bases at J, with 13 bases between the two ends. Germline CDR1 and CDR2: MRHNA and SNTAGT. The CDR3 runs to 14 residues. The CDR3 DNA sequence: TGTGCCAGCAGTGACTCCGTAGGGGGGGCCGAAGCTTTCTTT. This codes for CASSDSVGGAEAFF.

The chain has TRBV28 and TRBJ1-2, with TRBD1 identical over 8 bases. V was clipped by 1 base and J by 4 bases; unmatched bases: 2. This CDR3 is 14 amino acids long. CDR1 and CDR2 (germline): MDHEN, SYDVKM. CDR3: CASSLLQGGYGYTF. In DNA form, the CDR3 reads TGTGCCAGCAGTTTATTACAGGGGGGCTATGGCTACACCTTC.

The rearrangement uses TRBV10-3 and TRBJ2-5; D may be TRBD2 (6 bases). Per the germline V gene, CDR1 is ENHRY and CDR2 is SYGVKD. Trimming shortened V by 8 bases and J by 2 bases, and 12 bases separated the two germline ends. The CDR3 runs to 13 residues. In nucleotides, the CDR3 is TGTGCCATCCGGCTAGGAGGGCAAGAGACCCAGTACTTC. It specifies CAIRLGGQETQYF.

V gene TRBV7-9 combines with J gene TRBJ1-1, with D possibly being TRBD1 (6 bases). The CDR3 runs 15 residues. Trimming cost V 4 bases and J 0 bases, with 12 bases left between them. CDR1 is SEHNR, CDR2 FQNEAQ, per germline (reference sequence). CDR3 bases: TGTGCCAGCAGCTCTGACAGGCCGATGAACACTGAAGCTTTCTTT. Its translation is CASSSDRPMNTEAFF.

The rearrangement links TRBV3-1 (or the pseudogene TRBV3-2) to TRBJ2-7, with D perhaps matching TRBD1 (5 bases). The CDR3 loop spans 18 amino acids. V was trimmed by 0 bases and J by 1 base, leaving 19 bases between them. Germline V gene lookup returns CDR1 LGHDT and CDR2 YNNKEL (reference sequence). CDR3 bases: TGTGCCAGCAGCCAAGACCCCGCATACCTGAAGGGGTCCTACGAGCAGTACTTC. It translates to CASSQDPAYLKGSYEQYF.

The gene calls are TRBV29-1 and TRBJ2-7; 11 nucleotides match TRBD2. Trimming removed 1 base from V and 2 bases from J; junction bases left unmatched: 4. The CDR3 runs 15 residues. Germline loops: CDR1 SQVTM, CDR2 ANQGSEA. The CDR3 nucleotides are TGCAGCGTTGAAGGTGGGACTAGCGGTCCCTACGAGCAGTACTTC. It yields the protein CSVEGGTSGPYEQYF.

The rearrangement uses TRBV5-4 and TRBJ1-1, with TRBD1 identical over 7 bases. The junction had 9 bases not matched to a gene; V was cut back by 5 bases and J by 2 bases. The CDR3 runs 15 residues. Looked up from germline, CDR1 is SGHNT and CDR2 is YYREEE (reference sequence). CDR3: CASSLSPGGNTEAFF. The CDR3 DNA reads TGTGCCAGCAGTCTGAGCCCAGGGGGTAACACTGAAGCTTTCTTT.

The chain carries TRBV4-1 and TRBJ1-2, with D hard to call. Trimming pared 2 bases from V and 7 bases from J, leaving 20 bases between. The germline gives CDR1 MGHRA, CDR2 YSYEKL. CDR3 size: 16 residues. The CDR3 DNA follows: TGCGCCAGCAGCCAAAATACCGCTCGTTGGGAGCTTGGCTACACCTTC. This codes for CASSQNTARWELGYTF.

This chain links TRBV20-1 with TRBJ1-1; TRBD1 might be the D (6 bases). Germline CDR1 reads DFQATT; CDR2 reads SNEGSKA (reference sequence). The CDR3 is made up of 11 amino acids. The V end was cut by 0 bases, the J end by 8 bases, with 7 bases between. The CDR3 spells CSARDQGEAFF. Here the CDR3 DNA reads TGCAGTGCTAGAGATCAGGGGGAAGCTTTCTTT.

V gene TRBV7-8 combines with J gene TRBJ2-7, with 7 bases identical to TRBD1. The CDR3 sequence is 17 residues long. Germline V gene lookup returns CDR1 SGHVS and CDR2 FQNEAQ. Trimming took 0 bases from V and 0 from J; bases not matched to a gene: 8. The CDR3 sequence is CASSLAAGQVSSYEQYF. The DNA of the CDR3 is TGTGCCAGCAGCTTAGCCGCAGGACAGGTGAGCTCCTACGAGCAGTACTTC.

The V gene is TRBV4-1, the J gene TRBJ2-7; tentatively, D is TRBD1 (5 bases). The CDR3 totals 17 residues. CDR1 is MGHRA, CDR2 YSYEKL, per germline. Trimming removed 4 bases from V and 4 bases from J, with 23 bases in between. CDR3 residues: CASSPQGIGQDPYEQYF. CDR3 bases: TGCGCCAGCAGCCCGCAGGGAATCGGGCAGGACCCTTACGAGCAGTACTTC.

The chain is built from TRBV28 and TRBJ1-5; no firm D call. The CDR3 contains 12 residues. V was pared by 3 bases and J by 7 bases, with 7 bases between. The germline V gene encodes CDR1 MDHEN and CDR2 SYDVKM. This CDR3 is CASSFFGQPQHF. CDR3 DNA: TGTGCCAGCAGTTTTTTTGGCCAGCCCCAGCATTTT.

The chain uses TRBV6-1 and TRBJ1-1; D call uncertain. V was clipped by 4 bases and J by 0 bases, with 15 bases between them. This CDR3 is 16 amino acids long. Germline V gives CDR1 MNHNS, CDR2 SASEGT. The CDR3 DNA reads TGTGCCAGCAGTGGGAGTCGCCAGCCAATGAACACTGAAGCTTTCTTT. Its translation: CASSGSRQPMNTEAFF.

The rearrangement joins TRBV28 to TRBJ2-7; TRBD2 aligns across 9 bases. Trimming at V came to 2 bases and at J to 4 bases, leaving 3 bases not matched to a gene. The germline V gene has CDR1 MDHEN and CDR2 SYDVKM. The CDR3 spans 14 residues. This chain's CDR3 is CASSLLAGRYEQYF. The CDR3 DNA is TGTGCCAGCAGTTTACTAGCGGGACGATACGAGCAGTACTTC.

This clone was seen many times. The chain joins TRBV3-1 (or the pseudogene TRBV3-2) to TRBJ2-4; D may be TRBD2 (6 bases). V was clipped by 1 base and J by 9 bases, with 10 bases between them. Germline V gene lookup returns CDR1 LGHDT and CDR2 YNNKEL (reference sequence). This CDR3 has 13 residues. CDR3 coding DNA: TGTGCCAGCAGCCAAGGAAGCGGGCTCATTCAGTACTTC. Its translation: CASSQGSGLIQYF.